This TCR beta chain emerged from a study of T cell responses to AZD1222 COVID-19 vaccine. Study outcomes and limitations: Just a handful of AZD1222 recipients were seropositive at baseline.

The CDR3 covers 14 residues. Deletions cut 6 bases from V and 0 bases from J, with 11 bases between. CDR1 and CDR2 from the germline V gene are SGHAT and FQDESV (reference sequence). In this sample, this clone turned up a few times. The target antigen is unknown. Profiled with immunoSEQ multiplex PCR; TCRdb holds only in-frame clones, not every one. The sample has about 110,000 clones, around 82% seen once; the top ten hold 5% to 7%. The starting material was peripheral blood, obtained on day 0 of AZD1222 vaccination. V gene TRBV11-1 combines with J gene TRBJ2-5, with D unclear. This receptor was taken from an adult in good health. The CDR3 nucleotides read TGTGCCAGCAGTCCGCGTTTAAACCAAGAGACCCAGTACTTC. It yields the protein CASSPRLNQETQYF.